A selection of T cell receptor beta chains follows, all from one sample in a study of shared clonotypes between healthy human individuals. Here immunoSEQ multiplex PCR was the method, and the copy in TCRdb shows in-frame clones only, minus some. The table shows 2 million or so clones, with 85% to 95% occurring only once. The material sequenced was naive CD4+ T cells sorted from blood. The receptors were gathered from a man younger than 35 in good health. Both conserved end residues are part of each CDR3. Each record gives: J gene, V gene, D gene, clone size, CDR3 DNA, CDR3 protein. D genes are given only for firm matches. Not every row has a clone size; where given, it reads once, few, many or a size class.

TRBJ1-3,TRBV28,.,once,TGTGCCAGCACCATGTCCGGCAGGTCTGGAAACACCATATATTTT,CASTMSGRSGNTIYF
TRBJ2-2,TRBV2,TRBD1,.,TGTGCCAGCAGCCGGGACAGGGGGGCCGGGGAGCTGTTTTTT,CASSRDRGAGELFF
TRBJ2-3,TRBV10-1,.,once,TGCGCCAGCAGTGAATCGGGAGGCACAGATACGCAGTATTTT,CASSESGGTDTQYF
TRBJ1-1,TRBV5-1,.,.,TGCGCCAGCAGCTTTGGTGACGCTCGTTGGGCTGAAGCTTTCTTT,CASSFGDARWAEAFF
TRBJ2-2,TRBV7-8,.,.,TGTGCCAGCAGCTTAGATATCGGGGAGCTGTTTTTT,CASSLDIGELFF
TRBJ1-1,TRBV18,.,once,TGTGCCAGCTCACCCTGGCAGGCGGGGATCAACACTGAAGCTTTCTTT,CASSPWQAGINTEAFF
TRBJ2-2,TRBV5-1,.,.,TGCGCCAGCAGCTCCGGGACTGGCACCGGGGAGCTGTTTTTT,CASSSGTGTGELFF
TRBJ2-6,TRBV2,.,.,TGTGCCAGCAGTGAAGCGCGGGCTGGTGGGGCCAACGTCCTGACTTTC,CASSEARAGGANVLTF
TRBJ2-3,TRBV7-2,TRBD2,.,TGTGCCAGCAGCTCCGCGGGAGCCGATACGCAGTATTTT,CASSSAGADTQYF
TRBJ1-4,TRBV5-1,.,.,TGCGCCAGCAAAGACCGGTGGAGTGAAAAACTGTTTTTT,CASKDRWSEKLFF
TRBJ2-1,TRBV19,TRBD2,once,TGTGCCAGTAGGGAGGGACTAGCCGGCCCCTACAATGAGCAGTTCTTC,CASREGLAGPYNEQFF
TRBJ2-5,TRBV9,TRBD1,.,TGTGCCAGCAGCCGCTCCACAGGGGAAGAGACCCAGTACTTC,CASSRSTGEETQYF
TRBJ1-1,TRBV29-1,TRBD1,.,TGCAGCGTTCGGACAGGGATGAACACTGAAGCTTTCTTT,CSVRTGMNTEAFF
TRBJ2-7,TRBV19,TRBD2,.,TGTGCCAGTAGTATGTCTAGCGGTCTCTCCTACGAGCAGTACTTC,CASSMSSGLSYEQYF
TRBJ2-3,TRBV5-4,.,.,TGTGCCAGCAGCTTTTCTCGAGATACGCAGTATTTT,CASSFSRDTQYF
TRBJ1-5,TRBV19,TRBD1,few,TGTGCCGGTAACCTCGGGAGTCTAGGGGGCGGCAATCAGCCCCAGCATTTT,CAGNLGSLGGGNQPQHF
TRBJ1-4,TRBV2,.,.,TGTGCCAGCAGTGAAGCTAGGGGGGGTAATGAAAAACTGTTTTTT,CASSEARGGNEKLFF
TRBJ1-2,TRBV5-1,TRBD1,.,TGCGCCAGCAGCACGGGACAGGAATGGGATGGCTACACCTTC,CASSTGQEWDGYTF
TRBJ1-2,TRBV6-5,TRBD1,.,TGTGCCAGCAGTCGGATCCGAGACAGGGACTATGGCTACACCTTC,CASSRIRDRDYGYTF
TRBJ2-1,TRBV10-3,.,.,TGTGCCACCGGCAATTCAGGGAATGAGCAGTTCTTC,CATGNSGNEQFF
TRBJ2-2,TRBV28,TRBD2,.,TGTGCCAGCATAGGACTAGCTAACACCGGGGAGCTGTTTTTT,CASIGLANTGELFF
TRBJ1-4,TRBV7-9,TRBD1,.,TGTGCCAGCAGCTCCATAATGGGACAGGGGTTGGCGGATGAAAAACTGTTTTTT,CASSSIMGQGLADEKLFF
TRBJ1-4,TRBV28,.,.,TGTGCCAGCAGAATCCCCGGGACAAGTAATGAAAAACTGTTTTTT,CASRIPGTSNEKLFF
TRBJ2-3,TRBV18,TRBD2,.,TGTGCCAGCTCATGGACTAGCGGGGCCACAGATACGCAGTATTTT,CASSWTSGATDTQYF
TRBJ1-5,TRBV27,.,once,TGTGCCAGCAGTTATCGGGGTAATCAGCCCCAGCATTTT,CASSYRGNQPQHF
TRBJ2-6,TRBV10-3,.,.,TGTGCCATCAGTGGGTCGGGCTTGTCCGGGGCCAACGTCCTGACTTTC,CAISGSGLSGANVLTF
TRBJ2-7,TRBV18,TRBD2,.,TGTGCCAGCTCACCAGTTGGACTAGCGGACGAGCAGTACTTC,CASSPVGLADEQYF
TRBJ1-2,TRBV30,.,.,TGTGCCTGCCTACGGGGGGGAGAAGCTAACTATGGCTACACCTTC,CACLRGGEANYGYTF
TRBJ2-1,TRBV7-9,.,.,TGTGCCAGCAGCTTAACAGCGGACTACAATGAGCAGTTCTTC,CASSLTADYNEQFF
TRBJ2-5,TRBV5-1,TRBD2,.,TGCGCCAGCAGCTTGACTAGCGGGCAAGAGACCCAGTACTTC,CASSLTSGQETQYF
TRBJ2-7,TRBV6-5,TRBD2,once,TGTGCCAGCAGCCCGGGACTAGCGGGAGTCAACGAGCAGTACTTC,CASSPGLAGVNEQYF
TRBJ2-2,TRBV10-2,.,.,TGCGCCAGCAGTGAGGCGGACACCGGGGAGCTGTTTTTT,CASSEADTGELFF
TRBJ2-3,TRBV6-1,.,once,TGTGCCAGCAGTGAAGGACTGCGCGGAAGGCCGGGAGATACGCAGTATTTT,CASSEGLRGRPGDTQYF